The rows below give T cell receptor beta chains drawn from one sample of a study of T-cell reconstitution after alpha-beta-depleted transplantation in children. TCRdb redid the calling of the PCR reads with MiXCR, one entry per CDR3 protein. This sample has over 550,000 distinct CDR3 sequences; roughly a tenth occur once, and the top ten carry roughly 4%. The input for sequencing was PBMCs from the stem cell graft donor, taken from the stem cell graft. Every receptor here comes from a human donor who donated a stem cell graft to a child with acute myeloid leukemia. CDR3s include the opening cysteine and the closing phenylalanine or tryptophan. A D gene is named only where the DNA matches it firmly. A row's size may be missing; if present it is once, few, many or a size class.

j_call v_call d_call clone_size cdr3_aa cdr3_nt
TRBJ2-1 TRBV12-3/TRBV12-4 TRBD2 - CASSRLAGEGEQFF TGTGCCAGCAGTCGACTAGCGGGAGAGGGTGAGCAGTTCTTC
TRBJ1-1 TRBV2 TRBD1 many CASNRQGASSDTEAFF TGTGCCAGCAACCGCCAGGGGGCCTCGTCGGACACTGAAGCTTTCTTT
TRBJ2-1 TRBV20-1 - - CSAPLAVFTGNEQFF TGCAGTGCTCCCTTAGCGGTCTTTACCGGGAATGAGCAGTTCTTC
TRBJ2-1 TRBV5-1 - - CASSLEGGGPNEQFF TGCGCCAGCAGCTTGGAGGGGGGAGGGCCCAATGAGCAGTTCTTC
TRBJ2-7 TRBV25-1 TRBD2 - CASCSSGTYEQYF TGTGCCAGCTGCAGTAGCGGGACCTACGAGCAGTACTTC
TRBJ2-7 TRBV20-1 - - CSAPDSSDEQYF TGCAGTGCTCCTGACTCCTCCGACGAGCAGTACTTC
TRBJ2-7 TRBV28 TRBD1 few CASSLLRDRSEQYF TGTGCCAGCAGTCTCTTAAGGGACAGGAGCGAGCAGTACTTC
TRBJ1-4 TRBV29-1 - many CSVASGGEKLFF TGCAGCGTTGCGAGTGGAGGGGAAAAACTGTTTTTT
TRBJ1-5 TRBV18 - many CASSPPNQPQHF TGTGCCAGCTCACCGCCGAATCAGCCCCAGCATTTT
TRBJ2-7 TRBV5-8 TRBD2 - CANVGGGRAGKGEQYF TGTGCCAACGTTGGTGGCGGGAGGGCCGGAAAGGGCGAGCAGTACTTC
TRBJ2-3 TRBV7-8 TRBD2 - CASSLLYRTSGSGTQYF TGTGCCAGCAGCTTACTATATCGGACTAGCGGGTCGGGTACGCAGTATTTT
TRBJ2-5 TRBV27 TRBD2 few CASGGGDRPQYF TGTGCCAGCGGTGGGGGGGATCGGCCCCAGTACTTC
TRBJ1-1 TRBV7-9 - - CASSLVAGFAEAFF TGTGCCAGCAGCTTAGTGGCGGGGTTCGCTGAAGCTTTCTTT
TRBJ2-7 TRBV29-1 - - CSVAPDPGNEQYF TGCAGCGTCGCACCGGATCCTGGGAACGAGCAGTACTTC
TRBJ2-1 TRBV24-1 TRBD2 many CATSDGGNNEQFF TGTGCCACCAGTGACGGGGGGAACAATGAGCAGTTCTTC
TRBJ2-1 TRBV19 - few CASSLPLSYNEQFF TGTGCCAGTAGTTTACCATTATCCTACAATGAGCAGTTCTTC
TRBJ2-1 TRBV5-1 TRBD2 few CASSWGLAGGDEQFF TGCGCCAGCAGCTGGGGACTAGCGGGAGGGGATGAGCAGTTCTTC
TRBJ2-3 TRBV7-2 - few CASSPAPGPSTDTQYF TGTGCCAGCAGCCCCGCCCCCGGGCCTAGCACAGATACGCAGTATTTT
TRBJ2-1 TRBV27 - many CASSLNGAQLGNEQFF TGTGCCAGCAGTTTGAACGGCGCCCAGTTGGGGAATGAGCAGTTCTTC
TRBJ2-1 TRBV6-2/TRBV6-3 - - CASSFSSLTHEQFF TGTGCCAGCAGTTTTTCTAGTTTGACGCATGAGCAGTTCTTC
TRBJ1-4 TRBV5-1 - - CASKGQLATNEKLFF TGCGCCAGCAAAGGACAGCTTGCAACTAATGAAAAACTGTTTTTT
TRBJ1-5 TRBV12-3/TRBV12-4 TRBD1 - CASSGTGDIQPQHF TGTGCCAGCAGTGGGACAGGGGACATTCAGCCCCAGCATTTT
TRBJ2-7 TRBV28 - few CASTTDYEQYF TGTGCCAGCACGACCGACTACGAGCAGTACTTC
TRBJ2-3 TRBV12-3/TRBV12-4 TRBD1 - CASSADRGGTQYF TGTGCCAGCAGTGCAGACAGGGGGGGTACGCAGTATTTT
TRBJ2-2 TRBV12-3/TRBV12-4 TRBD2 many CASSPGTSLSGGELFF TGTGCCAGCAGTCCCGGGACTAGCCTTTCGGGTGGGGAGCTGTTTTTT
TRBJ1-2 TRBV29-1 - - CSVGVRREGDGYTF TGCAGCGTTGGAGTCCGCAGGGAGGGAGATGGCTACACCTTC
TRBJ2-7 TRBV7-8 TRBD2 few CASSLVRLAGGEQYF TGTGCCAGCAGCTTAGTGCGACTAGCGGGAGGCGAGCAGTACTTC
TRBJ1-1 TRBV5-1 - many CASSLSGPGYTEAFF TGCGCCAGCAGCTTGTCGGGGCCGGGCTACACTGAAGCTTTCTTT
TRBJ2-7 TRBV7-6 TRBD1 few CASSSQTGGPYEQYF TGTGCCAGCAGCTCCCAGACAGGGGGCCCCTACGAGCAGTACTTC
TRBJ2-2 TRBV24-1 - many CATSDSRTRNTGELFF TGTGCCACCAGTGATTCCCGAACAAGGAACACCGGGGAGCTGTTTTTT
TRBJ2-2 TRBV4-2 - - CASSQDKNTGELFF TGTGCCAGCAGCCAAGATAAGAACACCGGGGAGCTGTTTTTT
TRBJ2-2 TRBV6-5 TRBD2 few CASTRLADNTGELFF TGTGCCAGCACGAGACTAGCGGATAACACCGGGGAGCTGTTTTTT
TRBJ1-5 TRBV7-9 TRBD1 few CASSLGTEDNQPQHF TGTGCCAGCAGCCTCGGGACAGAAGACAATCAGCCCCAGCATTTT
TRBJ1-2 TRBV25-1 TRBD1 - CASSEEGRGLFTF TGTGCCAGCAGTGAAGAGGGCAGGGGGCTCTTCACCTTC
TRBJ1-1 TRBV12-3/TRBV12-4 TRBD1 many CASRPGQGANTEAFF TGTGCCAGCAGACCCGGACAGGGAGCGAACACTGAAGCTTTCTTT
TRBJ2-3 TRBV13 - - CASSSNTGWGTDTQYF TGTGCCAGCAGCTCAAATACAGGGTGGGGCACAGATACGCAGTATTTT
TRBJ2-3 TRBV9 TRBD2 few CASSSSGGWGTDTQYF TGTGCCAGCAGCTCAAGCGGGGGGTGGGGCACAGATACGCAGTATTTT
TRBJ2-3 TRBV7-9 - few CASSLDDTDTQYF TGTGCCAGCAGCTTAGATGACACAGATACGCAGTATTTT
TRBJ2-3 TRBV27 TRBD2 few CASSLRIRGLAGETDTQYF TGTGCCAGCAGTTTACGGATTAGAGGACTAGCGGGAGAGACAGATACGCAGTATTTT